One and the same sample provided the 2 T cell receptor beta chains below, sequenced in a study of blood T cell repertoires in COVID-19. The method was immunoSEQ multiplex PCR; TCRdb's version includes in-frame clones alone and lacks a portion of them. The repertoire includes under 300,000 clones, 80% to 90% of them detected once, and around 3.1% sits in the top ten. The sequencing sample was made of PBMCs or T cells enriched from blood (not recorded which). The receptor set was obtained from a woman in her thirties or forties who had been exposed to COVID-19.

CDR3 sequence reads: CASSFSGGTQYF. The DNA of the CDR3 is TGTGCCAGCAGCTTTTCGGGGGGGACCCAGTACTTC. J is TRBJ2-5 and V is TRBV7-6, with 7 bases matching TRBD2. Per the germline V gene, CDR1 is SGHVS and CDR2 is FNYEAQ. Trimming at V came to 3 bases and at J to 7 bases, leaving 2 bases not matched to a gene. This CDR3 spans 12 amino acids.

This clone came up once. This chain connects TRBV7-9 to TRBJ2-5, with 7 bases lining up with TRBD1. The germline V gene has CDR1 SEHNR and CDR2 FQNEAQ (reference sequence). V lost 5 bases, J lost 1 base, and 7 bases stayed unmatched. CDR3 length equals 15 residues. The CDR3: CASSREGGPQETQYF. The CDR3 DNA reads as TGTGCCAGCAGCCGGGAAGGGGGCCCCCAAGAGACCCAGTACTTC.